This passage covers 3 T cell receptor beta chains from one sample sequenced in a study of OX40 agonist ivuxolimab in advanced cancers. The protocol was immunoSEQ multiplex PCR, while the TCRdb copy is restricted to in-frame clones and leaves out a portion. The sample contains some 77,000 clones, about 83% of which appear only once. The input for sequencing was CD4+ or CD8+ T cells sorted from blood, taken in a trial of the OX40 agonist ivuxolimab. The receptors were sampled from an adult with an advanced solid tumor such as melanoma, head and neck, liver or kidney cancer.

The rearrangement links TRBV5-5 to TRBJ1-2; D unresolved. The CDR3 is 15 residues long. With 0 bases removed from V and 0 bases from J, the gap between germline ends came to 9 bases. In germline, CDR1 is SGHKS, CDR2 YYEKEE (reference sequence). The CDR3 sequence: CASSLAPTPNYGYTF. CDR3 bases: TGTGCCAGCAGCTTGGCCCCGACCCCTAACTATGGCTACACCTTC.

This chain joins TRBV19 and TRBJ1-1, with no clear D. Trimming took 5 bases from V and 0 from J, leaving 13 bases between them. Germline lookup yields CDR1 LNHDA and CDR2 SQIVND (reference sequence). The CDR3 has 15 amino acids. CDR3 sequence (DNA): TGTGCCAGTAGTTCGCTGGGAGACATGAACACTGAAGCTTTCTTT. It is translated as CASSSLGDMNTEAFF.

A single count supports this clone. CDR3 nucleotide sequence: TGTGCCTGGAGGCGAGGGGGGTCAGATGAAGCTTTCTTT. Its translation is CAWRRGGSDEAFF. This chain uses TRBV30 with TRBJ1-1; weak D call: TRBD1 (6 bases). The V end was cut by 3 bases, the J end by 7 bases, with 15 bases between. The CDR3 contains 13 residues. The germline V gene has CDR1 GTSNPN and CDR2 SVGIG (reference sequence). The variable domain in full, with the rest retrieved from reference TRBV30 and TRBJ1-1, is SQTIHQWPATLVQPVGSPLSLECTVEGTSNPNLYWYRQAAGRGLQLLFYSVGIGQISSEVPQNLSASRPQDRQFILSSKKLLLSDSGFYLCAWRRGGSDEAFFGQGTRLTVV.